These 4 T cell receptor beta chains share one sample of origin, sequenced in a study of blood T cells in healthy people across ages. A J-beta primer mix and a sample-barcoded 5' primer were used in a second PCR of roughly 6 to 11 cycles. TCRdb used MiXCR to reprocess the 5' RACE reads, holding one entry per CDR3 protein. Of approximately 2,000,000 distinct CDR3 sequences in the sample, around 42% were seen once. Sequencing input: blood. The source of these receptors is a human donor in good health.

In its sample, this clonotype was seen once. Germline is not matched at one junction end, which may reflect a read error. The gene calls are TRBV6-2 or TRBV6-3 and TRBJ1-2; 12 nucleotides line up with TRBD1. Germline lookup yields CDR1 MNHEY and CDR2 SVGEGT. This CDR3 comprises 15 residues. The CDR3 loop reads CASSYLGQGADGYAF. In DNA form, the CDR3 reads TGTGCCAGCAGTTACCTGGGACAGGGGGCTGATGGCTACGCCTTC.

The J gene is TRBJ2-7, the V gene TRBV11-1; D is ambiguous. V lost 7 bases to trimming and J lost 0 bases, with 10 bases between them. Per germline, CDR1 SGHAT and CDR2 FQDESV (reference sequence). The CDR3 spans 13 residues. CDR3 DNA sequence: TGTGCCAGCACCAAATACAGCTCCTACGAGCAGTACTTC. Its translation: CASTKYSSYEQYF. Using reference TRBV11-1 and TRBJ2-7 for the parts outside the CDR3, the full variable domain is EAEVAQSPRYKITEKSQAVAFWCDPISGHATLYWYRQILGQGPELLVQFQDESVVDDSQLPKDRFSAERLKGVDSTLKIQPAELGDSAMYLCASTKYSSYEQYFGPGTRLTVT.

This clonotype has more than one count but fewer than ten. CDR3 region: CASSLVGGLGTQYF. As DNA, the CDR3 is TGTGCCAGCAGCTTAGTAGGGGGCCTGGGGACCCAGTACTTC. The chain recombines TRBV7-9 with TRBJ2-5; 7 positions match TRBD1. Germline V CDR1 and CDR2: SEHNR, FQNEAQ (reference sequence). The CDR3 contains 14 residues. V shed 1 base, J shed 7 bases, and the junction held 6 bases outside the gene matches.

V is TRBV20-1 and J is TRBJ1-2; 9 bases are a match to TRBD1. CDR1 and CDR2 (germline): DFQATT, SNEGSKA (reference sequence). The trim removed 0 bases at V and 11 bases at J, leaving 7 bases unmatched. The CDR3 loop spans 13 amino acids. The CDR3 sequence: CSARDGQGNWYTF. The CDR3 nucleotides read TGCAGTGCTAGAGATGGACAGGGGAATTGGTACACCTTC.